The 21 T cell receptor beta chains below were found in one sample sequenced in a study of identical twins' blood T cells. TCRdb re-analysed the 5' RACE reads in MiXCR, keeping a single row per CDR3 protein. The top ten clones hold around 5.6% of a sample with fewer than 450,000 distinct CDR3 sequences, under 30% of them seen once. The sequenced sample was PBMCs. These receptors came from a woman aged 18 to 55 in good health.

The chain employs TRBV12-3 or TRBV12-4 and TRBJ2-1; D remains ambiguous. This CDR3 is 13 amino acids long. V dropped 5 bases and J dropped 8 bases, with 13 bases sitting between them. The CDR3 sequence: CASSRLSMDEQFF. The CDR3, as DNA: TGTGCCAGCAGTAGGCTCTCTATGGATGAGCAGTTCTTC.

This clonotype was detected only a few times. This chain joins TRBV10-3 and TRBJ2-7; 7 bases agree with TRBD1. The germline V gene has CDR1 ENHRY and CDR2 SYGVKD. CDR3 length: 13 amino acids. J lost 4 bases, V lost 2 bases, and 2 bases had no gene match. This chain's CDR3 is CAISEGTVYEQYF. The CDR3 nucleotides read TGTGCCATCAGTGAGGGGACAGTGTACGAGCAGTACTTC.

Only a few counts were recorded for this clonotype. V and J are TRBV6-5 and TRBJ1-2; D gene ambiguous. This CDR3 is built from 15 residues. The germline gives CDR1 MNHEY, CDR2 SVGAGI. V lost 0 bases to trimming and J lost 4 bases, with 12 bases between them. CDR3 residues: CASSYSISTGYGYTF. CDR3 DNA sequence: TGTGCCAGCAGTTACTCGATCAGTACCGGCTATGGCTACACCTTC.

This clonotype has ten or more counts. CDR3 region: CASSKGYNEQFF. The CDR3 DNA follows: TGTGCCAGCAGCAAGGGTTACAATGAGCAGTTCTTC. This chain links TRBV6-5 with TRBJ2-1; D not certain. V was trimmed by 6 bases and J by 4 bases, leaving 7 bases between them. Germline lookup yields CDR1 MNHEY and CDR2 SVGAGI. CDR3 size: 12 residues.

Worth noting for this clonotype: A much more abundant neighbour one base away suggests this may be a read error. The chain couples TRBV10-2 to TRBJ1-4; TRBD1 matches 8 bases. The CDR3 has 13 residues. Germline V gene lookup returns CDR1 WSHSY and CDR2 SAAADI. The DNA of the CDR3 is TGCGCCAGCTCTCAGGGGGCTAATGAAAAACTGGTTTTT. Translation gives CASSQGANEKLVF.

The chain is built from TRBV15 and TRBJ2-4, with D possibly TRBD2 on 6 matching bases. The V gene lost 1 base and the J gene lost 8 bases, with 12 bases spanning the gap. CDR1 is LNHNV, CDR2 YYDKDF, per germline (reference sequence). The CDR3 consists of 14 residues. In DNA form, the CDR3 reads TGTGCCACCAGCAGAGTACTAGCTCCGGACATTCAGTACTTC. Protein product: CATSRVLAPDIQYF.

In its sample, this clonotype was seen many times. The rearrangement joins TRBV27 to TRBJ1-2, with TRBD1 as a possible D gene (5 bases). Germline lookup yields CDR1 MNHEY and CDR2 SMNVEV (reference sequence). V dropped 4 bases and J dropped 5 bases, with 8 bases sitting between them. The CDR3 has 12 amino acids. The CDR3 region has the DNA TGTGCCAGCAGTTCCCAGGGATATGGCTACACCTTC. It specifies CASSSQGYGYTF.

V usage is TRBV27 and J usage is TRBJ1-1; 11 bases match TRBD1. Germline loops: CDR1 MNHEY, CDR2 SMNVEV (reference sequence). The CDR3 is 16 residues long. Trimming at V came to 1 base and at J to 7 bases, leaving 8 bases not matched to a gene. CDR3 in amino acids: CASSLWDRGDKNEAFF. The CDR3 DNA follows: TGTGCCAGCAGTTTATGGGACAGGGGGGATAAGAATGAAGCTTTCTTT.

As for this clonotype: Because the CDR3 is missing its conserved closing phenylalanine or tryptophan, this is likely a read error. The chain uses TRBV12-3 or TRBV12-4 and TRBJ1-1, with unresolved D. CDR3 length: 12 amino acids. Trimming took off 6 bases at V and 8 bases at J, with 13 bases between the two ends. The CDR3 coding sequence is TGTGCCAGCAGCCTACACGAACGGGAAGCTTTCGTT. It specifies CASSLHEREAFV.

The chain combines TRBV6-6 with TRBJ1-3, with 9 bases identical to TRBD1. The CDR3 covers 14 residues. Germline CDR1 reads MNHNY; CDR2 reads SVGAGI (reference sequence). J was trimmed by 4 bases and V by 9 bases; bases with no gene match: 7. The CDR3 region is CARSGQGSGNTIYF. CDR3 DNA sequence: TGTGCCAGAAGCGGACAGGGGAGCGGAAACACCATATATTTT.

The table lists this clonotype with many counts. The chain links TRBV7-8 to TRBJ1-3; D remains ambiguous. This CDR3 has 14 amino acids. The V gene lost 6 bases and the J gene lost 0 bases, with 9 bases spanning the gap. Germline V gene sequence: CDR1 SGHVS, CDR2 FQNEAQ. This CDR3 reads CASRLERSGNTIYF. CDR3 sequence (DNA): TGTGCCAGCAGACTAGAACGCTCTGGAAACACCATATATTTT.

This chain joins TRBV20-1 and TRBJ2-5; D uncertain. The germline gives CDR1 DFQATT, CDR2 SNEGSKA (reference sequence). The germline V and J ends were trimmed by 0 bases and 3 bases, with 11 bases remaining between them. CDR3 size: 14 residues. In nucleotides, the CDR3 is TGCAGTGCTAGAGATCGGGTTGGTAAAGAGACCCAGTACTTC. This codes for CSARDRVGKETQYF.

This clonotype was counted at least ten times. The chain joins TRBV18 to TRBJ2-7; D may be TRBD1 (6 bases). The V gene lost 3 bases and the J gene lost 3 bases, with 12 bases spanning the gap. The CDR3 spans 14 residues. Germline lookup yields CDR1 KGHSH and CDR2 LQKENI. The CDR3: CASSPGAGVYEQYF. DNA of the CDR3: TGTGCCAGCTCACCGGGGGCTGGGGTCTACGAGCAGTACTTC.

This clonotype turned up a few times. CDR3 in DNA: TGTGCCAGCAGTTTATCCAAAGATGAGCAGTTCTTC. Protein: CASSLSKDEQFF. This sequence joins TRBV28 and TRBJ2-1; no firm D call. V gave up 1 base and J gave up 8 bases, with 6 bases separating them. The CDR3 sequence is 12 residues long. Germline values: CDR1 MDHEN, CDR2 SYDVKM.

This clonotype has at least ten counts. CDR3 in DNA: TGTGCCAGCAGCCAAGGTGGAGCAAGAGAGACCCAGTACTTC. Its translation: CASSQGGARETQYF. This sequence joins TRBV3-1 and TRBJ2-5; no clear D. Germline CDR1 and CDR2: LGHDT and YNNKEL (reference sequence). V was pared by 1 base and J by 4 bases, with 10 bases between. The CDR3 totals 14 residues.

V usage is TRBV19 and J usage is TRBJ2-2; 9 bases are shared with TRBD2. Trimming took 6 bases from V and 5 from J; bases not matched to a gene: 10. The CDR3 is 16 amino acids. Germline V gene lookup returns CDR1 LNHDA and CDR2 SQIVND (reference sequence). The CDR3 sequence: CASRKMLAGYTGELFF. Here the CDR3 DNA reads TGTGCCAGTAGGAAAATGCTAGCGGGGTATACCGGGGAGCTGTTTTTT.

This clonotype was recorded a few times. The rearrangement links TRBV20-1 to TRBJ2-7; a weak D match, TRBD2 (6 bases). Germline V gene sequence: CDR1 DFQATT, CDR2 SNEGSKA (reference sequence). CDR3 length: 15 amino acids. The germline V and J ends were trimmed by 0 bases and 4 bases, with 16 bases remaining between them. CDR3 region: CSARDGAGSDYEQYF. CDR3 nucleotide sequence: TGCAGTGCTAGAGATGGGGCCGGGAGTGATTACGAGCAGTACTTC.

CDR3 in amino acids: CASSVASTGGTEAFF. CDR3 DNA sequence: TGTGCCAGCAGCGTAGCCTCGACAGGGGGAACTGAAGCTTTCTTT. V gene TRBV9 combines with J gene TRBJ1-1; 9 bases map to TRBD1. This CDR3 has 15 amino acids. Trimming at V came to 0 bases and at J to 5 bases, leaving 5 bases not matched to a gene. Germline lookup yields CDR1 SGDLS and CDR2 YYNGEE.

This clonotype was recorded a few times. The V and J genes are TRBV7-8 and TRBJ2-2; 7 bases line up with TRBD2. The CDR3 is 17 residues long. Germline V gene lookup returns CDR1 SGHVS and CDR2 FQNEAQ. V gave up 2 bases and J gave up 5 bases; unmatched junction bases: 11. The CDR3 sequence is CASSLIGGRLSTGELFF. The CDR3 nucleotides are TGTGCCAGCAGCTTAATTGGCGGGAGATTGAGTACCGGGGAGCTGTTTTTT.

This chain connects TRBV6-2 or TRBV6-3 to TRBJ1-1, with a tentative D call TRBD1 (5 bases). Germline loops: CDR1 MNHEY, CDR2 SVGEGT. The CDR3 totals 14 residues. V was pared by 0 bases and J by 7 bases, with 12 bases between. The CDR3 DNA follows: TGTGCCAGCAGTTACTCCGCAGGGTGGAATGAAGCTTTCTTT. Protein product: CASSYSAGWNEAFF.

The V gene is TRBV20-1, the J gene TRBJ2-3; weak D call: TRBD2 (7 bases). This CDR3 has 16 residues. V was shortened by 3 bases and J by 2 bases, with 18 bases between the two germline ends. CDR1 is DFQATT, CDR2 SNEGSKA, per germline (reference sequence). The CDR3: CSARIMGGGPTDTQYF. CDR3 nucleotides: TGCAGTGCTAGGATAATGGGCGGGGGCCCCACAGATACGCAGTATTTT.